The clone carrying this TCR beta chain came up a few times. What it binds is unknown. V was cut by 6 bases and J by 0 bases, with 14 bases left in between. This CDR3 is built from 16 residues. TCRdb analysed the 5' RACE reads with MiXCR anew, one entry per CDR3 protein. The sample consists of around 340,000 distinct CDR3 sequences, approximately 20% of them appearing once. The sample originates from a study of CD8 T cells in ankylosing spondylitis. Broader study findings: A CD8+ phenotype characterized the disease-linked clones, which were relatively rare in peripheral blood. Among TCR beta sequences, a motif of several highly homologous variants appeared characteristic of ankylosing spondylitis blood. It was reported that disease-linked clones were significantly enriched in matched ankylosing spondylitis synovial fluid.

This chain uses TRBV12-3 or TRBV12-4 with TRBJ2-2; no clear D. The receptor was derived from a male donor with ankylosing spondylitis or in good health (not recorded which). Sequenced input: blood, either unsorted or a sorted T cell fraction (not recorded which). The CDR3 nucleotides are TGTGCCAGCAGCCCCTCTGACGAACCGAACACCGGGGAGCTGTTTTTT. Translating it yields CASSPSDEPNTGELFF.